What follows describes a single T cell receptor beta chain. Its antigen is not known. This sample is drawn from a study of response to subunit inactivated influenza vaccine. CDR3 length: 13 residues. Trimming left V 7 bases short and J 5 bases short, with 14 bases between. TCRdb called the RT-PCR reads again in MiXCR, with one record for every CDR3 protein. The top ten clones hold roughly 11% of a sample with under 850,000 distinct CDR3 sequences, 18% of them seen once. Overall study findings and caveats: Authors suggested few new T cells are recruited by each seasonal influenza vaccination.

The gene calls are TRBV12-3 or TRBV12-4 and TRBJ1-2; D unclear. This sequence originates from a man aged 50 or older who received an inactivated influenza vaccine. Sequenced here: PBMCs from blood, sampled about 5 days after vaccination. In DNA, the CDR3 is TGTGCCAGCACTCCAACAGAGACTTATGGCTACACCTTC. It specifies CASTPTETYGYTF.